This TCR beta chain is drawn from a study of OX40 agonist ivuxolimab in advanced cancers. About the study as a whole: Ivuxolimab was an agonistic, fully human IgG2 monoclonal antibody directed against OX40 (CD134), a costimulatory receptor. Partial responses occurred in three dose-escalation patients, of whom one had hepatocellular carcinoma and two had cutaneous melanoma. Intravenous ivuxolimab was administered to patients every 2 weeks at six dose levels: 0.01, 0.1, 0.3, 1.5, 3 and 10 mg/kg. The point of sequencing TCRbeta in the periphery was to test whether ivuxolimab changed TCR sequence diversity and drove clonal T-cell expansion. The paper reports the monotherapy dose-escalation portion (N of about 52 patients) of the phase I ivuxolimab trial. In the dose-escalation cohort, 65% to 85% of patients were male, and the mean age was 60 years with a range of roughly 23 to 79. Prior anti-PD-1, anti-PD-L1 or anti-CTLA-4 therapy was permitted, and 40% of dose-escalation patients had received checkpoint inhibitors. Among the roughly 52 dose-escalation patients, around 20 had hepatocellular carcinoma, roughly 15 melanoma, 9 renal cell carcinoma and 9 head and neck cancer.

What the authors observed across the whole study: At doses of 0.1 to 3.0 mg/kg, clonal expansion of both CD4+ and CD8+ T cells in blood was seen between baseline and week 6. On average, CD8+ T cells showed more expanded clones than CD4+ T cells after ivuxolimab. In the 0.1-3.0 mg/kg groups, partial responders had among the lowest normalized peripheral clonal expansion, particularly in CD8+ T cells. Low levels of normalized T-cell clonal expansion were also seen in some patients who did not respond. The antigen specificity of the clonally expanded peripheral T cells was not determined.

On this clone itself: Its specific antigen is unknown. Base qualities are not provided; no much larger clone lies one nucleotide away.

The trial excluded patients who had a history of autoimmune disease or who were on systemic immunosuppression. Peripheral blood for TCR sequencing was collected from all dose cohorts at baseline, on cycle 4 day 1, and on cycle 7 day 1. The samples were taken from a phase I, first-in-human, multicenter, open-label dose-escalation trial of ivuxolimab. Adults with locally advanced or metastatic melanoma, renal cell, hepatocellular, or head and neck squamous cell carcinoma were enrolled in the trial. Before TCR sequencing, CD4+ T cells and CD8+ T cells from peripheral blood were sorted into separate populations. The CDR3 contains 16 residues, cysteine and phenylalanine counted. Here the CDR3 DNA is all that survives: 48 bases in frame from base 1. The CDR1 and CDR2 encoded by the germline V gene are SNHLY and FYNNEI. Genomic DNA was extracted from sorted cells for sequencing of the TCRbeta CDR3 region. TCRbeta CDR3 regions were sequenced using the immunoSEQ Assay. TCRdb stores this immuneACCESS table with in-frame sequences only. Part of the clones is absent; in the studies checked, under half of the shortfall reflects unresolved V genes, and no reason is known for the rest. This sample gives around 72,000 clones in total; roughly 89% of them show up just once. The ten top clones hold roughly 8% of the sample.

The clonotype originates from an adult with an advanced solid tumor such as melanoma, head and neck, liver or kidney cancer. The receptor chain draws on TRBV2 and TRBJ2-5, with a tentative D gene TRBD2 over 5 matching bases. The J call may be in error: the DNA end matches TRBJ2-7 better. The sample was CD4+ or CD8+ T cells sorted from blood, taken in a trial of the OX40 agonist ivuxolimab. The nucleotide sequence is TGTGCCAGCAGTGATATCGAGGGCCTGAGCTCCTACGAGCAGTACTTC. Its coded protein is CASSDIEGLSSYEQYF.